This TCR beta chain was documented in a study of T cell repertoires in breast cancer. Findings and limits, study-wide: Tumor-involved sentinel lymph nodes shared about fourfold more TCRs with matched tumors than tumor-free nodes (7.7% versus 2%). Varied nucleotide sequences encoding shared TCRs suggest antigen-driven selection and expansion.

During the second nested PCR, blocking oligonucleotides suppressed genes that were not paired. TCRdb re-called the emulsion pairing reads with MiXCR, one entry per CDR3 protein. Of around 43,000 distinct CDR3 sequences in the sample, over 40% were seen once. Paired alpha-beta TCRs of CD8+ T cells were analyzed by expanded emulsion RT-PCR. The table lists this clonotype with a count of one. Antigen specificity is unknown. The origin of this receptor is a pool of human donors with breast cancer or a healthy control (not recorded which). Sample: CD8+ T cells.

In DNA, the CDR3 is TGTGCCGGCGCGCACGGGAGGGAGCTGTTTTTT. Encoded protein: CAGAHGRELFF. The chain uses TRBV3-1 and TRBJ2-2; possibly TRBD2 for D (5 bases). The CDR3 spans 11 residues. Trimming took off 11 bases at V and 9 bases at J, with 13 bases between the two ends. CDR1 is LGHDT and CDR2 is YNNKEL in the germline V gene (reference sequence).